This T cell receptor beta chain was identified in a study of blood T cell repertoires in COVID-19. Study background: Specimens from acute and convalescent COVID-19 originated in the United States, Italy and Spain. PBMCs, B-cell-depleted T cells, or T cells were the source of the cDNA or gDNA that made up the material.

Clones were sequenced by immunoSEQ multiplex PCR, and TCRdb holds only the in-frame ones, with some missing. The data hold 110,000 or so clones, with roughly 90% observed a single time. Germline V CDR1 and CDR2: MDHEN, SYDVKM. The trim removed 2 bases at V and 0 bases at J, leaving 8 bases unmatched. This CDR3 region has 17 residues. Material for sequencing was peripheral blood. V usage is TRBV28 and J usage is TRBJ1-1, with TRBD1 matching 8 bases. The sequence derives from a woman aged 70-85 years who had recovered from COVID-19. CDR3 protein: CASSLKGAGGLNTEAFF. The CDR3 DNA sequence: TGTGCCAGCAGTTTAAAAGGGGCAGGGGGCCTGAACACTGAAGCTTTCTTT.